Presented here are 22 T cell receptor beta chains from one specimen sequenced in a study of cytomegalovirus exposure and HLA in healthy donors. It was with 60 Vbeta and 13 Jbeta primers that the PCR ran. Method: immunoSEQ multiplex PCR; TCRdb's copy keeps in-frame clones and lacks some. Found here are 87,000 or so clones, approximately 77% of them singletons; the top ten hold 4.5% to 6%. The sample taken for sequencing was PBMCs. The source is a woman aged 35 to 49 in good health and CMV-seronegative.

The V gene is TRBV5-1, the J gene TRBJ2-5; no firm D call. The CDR3 is made up of 14 amino acids. The V gene lost 4 bases and the J gene lost 2 bases, with 12 bases spanning the gap. Germline-derived CDR1 and CDR2 are SGHRS and YFSETQ. The CDR3: CASSPSTNQETQYF. The CDR3 DNA sequence: TGCGCCAGCAGCCCAAGTACAAATCAAGAGACCCAGTACTTC.

The genes are TRBV4-1 and TRBJ1-6, with a possible D match to TRBD1 (5 bases). The CDR3 totals 17 residues. CDR1 and CDR2 (germline): MGHRA, YSYEKL. V was trimmed by 3 bases and J by 0 bases, leaving 12 bases between them. The CDR3 DNA follows: TGCGCCAGCAGCCATCCTCAGGGTAGCTCCTATAATTCACCCCTCCACTTT. Its protein product is CASSHPQGSSYNSPLHF.

The V and J genes are TRBV19 and TRBJ2-3; 11 positions agree with TRBD1. V shed 11 bases, J shed 4 bases, and the junction held 8 bases outside the gene matches. CDR1 is LNHDA, CDR2 SQIVND, per germline (reference sequence). The CDR3 has 14 amino acids. The CDR3 sequence is CAPRGQGDADTQYF. The CDR3 DNA sequence: TGTGCCCCTAGGGGACAGGGGGACGCAGATACGCAGTATTTT.

V usage is TRBV2 and J usage is TRBJ2-1; D uncertain. The germline V gene encodes CDR1 SNHLY and CDR2 FYNNEI. The CDR3 loop spans 15 amino acids. V shed 2 bases and J shed 1 base, with 9 bases lying between them. The CDR3 region is CASSERLVSYNEQFF. The CDR3, as DNA: TGTGCCAGCAGTGAAAGGCTAGTTTCCTACAATGAGCAGTTCTTC.

The chain recombines TRBV4-1 with TRBJ2-1; D perhaps matches TRBD2 (6 bases). The CDR3 consists of 16 residues. V shed 0 bases and J shed 2 bases, with 11 bases lying between them. Germline-derived CDR1 and CDR2 are MGHRA and YSYEKL. The CDR3 here is CASSQDLARAYNEQFF. CDR3 coding DNA: TGCGCCAGCAGCCAAGACCTAGCGCGCGCCTACAATGAGCAGTTCTTC.

The chain couples TRBV7-2 to TRBJ1-2; 8 bases map to TRBD1. This CDR3 comprises 15 residues. Germline V gives CDR1 SGHTA, CDR2 FQGNSA. Unmatched junction bases numbered 1, after V lost 1 base and J lost 0 bases. CDR3: CASSLGTGTNYGYTF. The DNA for the CDR3 is TGTGCCAGCAGCTTAGGGACAGGGACTAACTATGGCTACACCTTC.

This clone was seen only a few times. The V and J genes are TRBV7-2 and TRBJ1-3, with D perhaps matching TRBD1 (6 bases). CDR1 and CDR2 (germline): SGHTA, FQGNSA. The CDR3 is 17 amino acids. With 5 bases removed from V and 0 bases from J, the gap between germline ends came to 17 bases. This CDR3 reads CASSQTGGGNSGNTIYF. The CDR3 DNA follows: TGTGCCAGCAGCCAGACGGGGGGCGGAAACTCTGGAAACACCATATATTTT.

CDR3 loop: CASSLSKTGGGETQYF. In nucleotides, the CDR3 is TGTGCCAGCAGCCTTTCGAAGACAGGCGGGGGAGAGACCCAGTACTTC. The V call is TRBV27, the J call TRBJ2-5; maybe TRBD2 (7 bases). The CDR3 has 16 amino acids. The germline gives CDR1 MNHEY, CDR2 SMNVEV (reference sequence). Trimming took 6 bases from V and 4 from J, leaving 21 bases between them.

The CDR3 nucleotides read TGTGCCTGGACCCCTAGCGGGGGGTCAGATACGCAGTATTTT. Its translation is CAWTPSGGSDTQYF. V and J are TRBV30 and TRBJ2-3; 11 nucleotides agree with TRBD2. The CDR3 totals 14 residues. Germline trimming cut 4 bases from V and 4 bases from J; bases unmatched to any gene: 4. Germline V lookup: CDR1 GTSNPN, CDR2 SVGIG (reference sequence).

J is TRBJ1-5 and V is TRBV4-2; D is perhaps TRBD1 (5 bases). Germline CDR1 LGHNA, CDR2 YNFKEQ. The CDR3 runs 15 residues. With 3 bases removed from V and 1 base from J, the gap between germline ends came to 10 bases. The DNA of the CDR3 is TGTGCCAGCAGCCAGCAGGGTGGGAGCAATCAGCCCCAGCATTTT. Translation: CASSQQGGSNQPQHF.

CDR3 in DNA: TGTGCCAGCAGCCCTCGGGGCAATCAGCCCCAGCATTTT. This codes for CASSPRGNQPQHF. The chain couples TRBV5-6 to TRBJ1-5; D uncertain. V was clipped by 4 bases and J by 2 bases, with 7 bases between them. The CDR3 runs 13 residues. In germline, CDR1 is SGHDT, CDR2 YYEEEE.

This chain joins TRBV28 and TRBJ1-1; TRBD1 aligns across 7 bases. The CDR3 consists of 14 residues. Germline assignment: CDR1 MDHEN and CDR2 SYDVKM. The V segment lost 7 bases and the J segment 4 bases; nucleotides outside the gene matches: 9. The CDR3 DNA sequence: TGTGCCAGCAAAAGAGGGGGCGCGGGCACTGAAGCTTTCTTT. This gives the protein CASKRGGAGTEAFF.

V and J are TRBV2 and TRBJ1-4; a possible D gene is TRBD1 (6 bases). V was clipped by 5 bases and J by 0 bases, with 13 bases between them. This CDR3 is 16 amino acids long. CDR1 and CDR2 from the germline V gene are SNHLY and FYNNEI. The DNA of the CDR3 is TGTGCCAGCAGTTGGACAGTAGTTGCAACTAATGAAAAACTGTTTTTT. It encodes CASSWTVVATNEKLFF.

The gene calls are TRBV7-6 and TRBJ2-1; the match to TRBD2 covers 7 bases. The V gene's germline CDR1 is SGHVS and CDR2 FNYEAQ. The junction had 5 bases not matched to a gene; V was cut back by 5 bases and J by 10 bases. This CDR3 is built from 12 residues. The DNA of the CDR3 is TGTGCCAGCAGCCATGCGGGGGAAGAGCAGTTCTTC. Translation: CASSHAGEEQFF.

The chain uses TRBV11-2 and TRBJ1-2; 10 bases align to TRBD1. The CDR3 consists of 16 residues. Germline trimming cut 5 bases from V and 6 bases from J; bases unmatched to any gene: 12. In germline, CDR1 is SGHAT, CDR2 FQNNGV. The CDR3 spells CASSQNLGQGFDGYTF. CDR3 coding DNA: TGTGCCAGCAGCCAGAACTTGGGACAGGGGTTCGATGGCTACACCTTC.

The chain joins TRBV10-2 to TRBJ1-1; no reliable D call. Per the germline V gene, CDR1 is WSHSY and CDR2 is SAAADI. This CDR3 spans 12 amino acids. Deletions cut 3 bases from V and 7 bases from J, with 9 bases between. The CDR3 DNA follows: TGCGCCAGCAGTGATAGGAGAGGTGAAGCTTTCTTT. This codes for CASSDRRGEAFF.

The genes are TRBV7-6 and TRBJ2-3; D unclear. The V end lost 5 bases, the J end lost 2 bases, and 14 bases lay between the germline ends. Germline V lookup: CDR1 SGHVS, CDR2 FNYEAQ. CDR3 length: 15 amino acids. CDR3 in amino acids: CASSRDRFTTDTQYF. In DNA, the CDR3 is TGTGCCAGCAGCCGAGATCGGTTTACCACAGATACGCAGTATTTT.

The rearrangement links TRBV25-1 to TRBJ2-1; 7 positions agree with TRBD1. CDR3 size: 17 residues. The germline CDR1 and CDR2 sequences are MGHDK and SYGVNS. The V segment lost 4 bases and the J segment 1 base; nucleotides outside the gene matches: 10. The chain's CDR3 is CASSGSTGFGSYNEQFF. The DNA for the CDR3 is TGTGCCAGCAGTGGTTCGACAGGGTTTGGGTCCTACAATGAGCAGTTCTTC.

V usage is TRBV6-5 and J usage is TRBJ2-1; tentatively, D is TRBD2 (5 bases). The CDR3 length is 14 residues. The germline CDR1 and CDR2 sequences are MNHEY and SVGAGI. Trimming removed 6 bases from V and 2 bases from J, with 11 bases in between. The CDR3 sequence is CASRTGSTYNEQFF. The CDR3 DNA is TGTGCCAGCAGAACGGGGAGTACCTACAATGAGCAGTTCTTC.

The chain employs TRBV5-1 and TRBJ2-7, with a possible D match to TRBD1 (5 bases). V was clipped by 4 bases and J by 0 bases, with 14 bases between them. Germline V gives CDR1 SGHRS, CDR2 YFSETQ. The CDR3 sequence is 15 residues long. The CDR3 protein is CASSPDSRSSYEQYF. CDR3 in DNA: TGCGCCAGCAGCCCCGACAGCCGGAGCTCCTACGAGCAGTACTTC.

On this clone: The same CDR3 can be traced to other DNA sequences in this sample. The rearrangement links TRBV19 to TRBJ1-5; D is uncertain. V shed 5 bases and J shed 2 bases, with 7 bases lying between them. The CDR3 contains 13 residues. Germline CDR1 is LNHDA and CDR2 is SQIVND (reference sequence). CDR3 sequence (DNA): TGTGCCAGTAGTCCCCCTGGCAATCAGCCCCAGCATTTT. Protein sequence: CASSPPGNQPQHF.

The gene calls are TRBV27 and TRBJ2-7, with no clear D. V was trimmed by 6 bases and J by 2 bases, leaving 14 bases between them. The CDR3 is 14 amino acids. Germline loops: CDR1 MNHEY, CDR2 SMNVEV (reference sequence). The CDR3 protein is CASRITVSTYEQYF. The CDR3 nucleotides read TGTGCCAGCAGGATTACAGTTTCAACCTACGAGCAGTACTTC.